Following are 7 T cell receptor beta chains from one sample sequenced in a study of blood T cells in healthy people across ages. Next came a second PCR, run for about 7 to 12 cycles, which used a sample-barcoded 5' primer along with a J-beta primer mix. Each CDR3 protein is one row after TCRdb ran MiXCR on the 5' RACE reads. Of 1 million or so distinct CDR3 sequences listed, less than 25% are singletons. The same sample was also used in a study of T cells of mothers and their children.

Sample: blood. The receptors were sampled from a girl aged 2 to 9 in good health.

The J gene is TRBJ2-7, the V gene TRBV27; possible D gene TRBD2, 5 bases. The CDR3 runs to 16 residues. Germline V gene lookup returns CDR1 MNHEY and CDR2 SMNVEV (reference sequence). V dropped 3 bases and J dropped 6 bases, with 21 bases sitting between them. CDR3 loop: CASSFYGDSSTREQYF. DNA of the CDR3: TGTGCCAGCAGTTTCTACGGGGATTCTTCCACCCGCGAGCAGTACTTC.

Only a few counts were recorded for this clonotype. In DNA, the CDR3 is TGTGCCAGCAGCCAAGACTTCATCACCGGGGAGCTGTTTTTT. This translates into CASSQDFITGELFF. This chain links TRBV4-2 with TRBJ2-2; no clear D gene. CDR3 length: 14 amino acids. V was cut by 0 bases and J by 4 bases, with 6 bases left in between. The germline CDR1 and CDR2 sequences are LGHNA and YNFKEQ.

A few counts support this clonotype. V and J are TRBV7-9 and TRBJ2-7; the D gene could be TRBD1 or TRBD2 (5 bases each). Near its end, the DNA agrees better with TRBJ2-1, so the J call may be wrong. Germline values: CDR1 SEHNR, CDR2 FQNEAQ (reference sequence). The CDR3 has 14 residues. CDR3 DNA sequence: TGTGCCAGCAGCTTCAGCCTCCGGGACCAGGGGCAGTTCTTC. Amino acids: CASSFSLRDQGQFF.

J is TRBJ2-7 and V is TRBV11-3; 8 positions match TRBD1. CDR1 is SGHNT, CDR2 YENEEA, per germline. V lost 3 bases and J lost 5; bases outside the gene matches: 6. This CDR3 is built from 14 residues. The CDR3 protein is CASSFGTGPHEQYF. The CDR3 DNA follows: TGTGCCAGCAGCTTTGGGACAGGACCCCACGAGCAGTACTTC.

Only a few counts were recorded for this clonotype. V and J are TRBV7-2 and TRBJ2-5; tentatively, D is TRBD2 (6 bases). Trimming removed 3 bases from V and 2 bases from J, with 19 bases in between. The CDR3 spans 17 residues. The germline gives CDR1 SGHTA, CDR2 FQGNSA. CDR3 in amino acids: CASSFYAWAGFQETQYF. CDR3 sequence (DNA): TGTGCCAGCAGCTTCTATGCTTGGGCGGGATTTCAAGAGACCCAGTACTTC.

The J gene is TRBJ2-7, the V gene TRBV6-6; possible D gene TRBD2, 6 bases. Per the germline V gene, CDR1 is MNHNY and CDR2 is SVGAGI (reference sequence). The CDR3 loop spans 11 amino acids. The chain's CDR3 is CMGDFSYEQYF. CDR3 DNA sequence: TGTATGGGGGACTTCTCCTACGAGCAGTACTTC.

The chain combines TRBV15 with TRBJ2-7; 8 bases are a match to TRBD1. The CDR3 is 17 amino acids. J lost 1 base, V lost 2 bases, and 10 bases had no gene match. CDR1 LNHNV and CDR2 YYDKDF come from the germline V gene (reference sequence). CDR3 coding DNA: TGTGCCACCAGCAGATACGGACAGGGTCCCTCATCCTACGAGCAGTACTTC. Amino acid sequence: CATSRYGQGPSSYEQYF. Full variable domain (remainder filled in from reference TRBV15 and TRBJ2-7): DAMVIQNPRYQVTQFGKPVTLSCSQTLNHNVMYWYQQKSSQAPKLLFHYYDKDFNNEADTPDNFQSRRPNTSFCFLDIRSPGLGDTAMYLCATSRYGQGPSSYEQYFGPGTRLTVT.